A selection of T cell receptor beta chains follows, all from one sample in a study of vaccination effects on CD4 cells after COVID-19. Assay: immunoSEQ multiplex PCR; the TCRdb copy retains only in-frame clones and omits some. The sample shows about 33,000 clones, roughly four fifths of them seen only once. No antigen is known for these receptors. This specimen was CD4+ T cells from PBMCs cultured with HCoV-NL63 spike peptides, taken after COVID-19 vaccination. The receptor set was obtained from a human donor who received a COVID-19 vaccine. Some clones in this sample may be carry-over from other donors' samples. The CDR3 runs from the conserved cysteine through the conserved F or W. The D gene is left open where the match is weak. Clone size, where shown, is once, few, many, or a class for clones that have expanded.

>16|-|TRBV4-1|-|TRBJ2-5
CASSQDDRQGKETQYF
TGCGCCAGCAGCCAAGACGATCGGCAGGGTAAAGAGACCCAGTACTTC
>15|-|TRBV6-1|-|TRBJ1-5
CASSEVGGGNQPQHF
TGTGCCAGCAGTGAAGTGGGAGGGGGAAATCAGCCCCAGCATTTT
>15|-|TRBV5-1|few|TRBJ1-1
CASSLVGDSDTEAFF
TGCGCCAGCAGCTTGGTCGGGGATTCTGACACTGAAGCTTTCTTT
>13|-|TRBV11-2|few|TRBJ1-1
CASSFAVNTEAFF
TGTGCCAGCAGCTTTGCGGTGAACACTGAAGCTTTCTTT
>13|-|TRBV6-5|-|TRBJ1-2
CASSIGTLLGYTF
TGTGCCAGCAGTATTGGGACACTCCTTGGCTACACCTTC
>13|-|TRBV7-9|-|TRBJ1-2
CASSLYTAYGYTF
TGTGCCAGCAGCTTATACACGGCCTATGGCTACACCTTC
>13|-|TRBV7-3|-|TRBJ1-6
CASSPRGGAVLHF
TGTGCCAGCAGCCCCCGTGGGGGGGCAGTCCTCCACTTT
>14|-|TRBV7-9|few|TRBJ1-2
CASSLEQAAYGYTF
TGTGCCAGCAGCTTAGAGCAGGCTGCCTATGGCTACACCTTC
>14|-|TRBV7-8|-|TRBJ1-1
CASSLDVRTNEAFF
TGTGCCAGCAGCTTAGATGTAAGGACTAATGAAGCTTTCTTT
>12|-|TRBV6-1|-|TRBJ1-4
CASSERREKLFF
TGTGCCAGCAGTGAGCGGCGTGAAAAACTGTTTTTT
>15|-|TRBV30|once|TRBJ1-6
CAWAPGLPYNSPLHF
TGTGCCTGGGCTCCGGGACTGCCATATAATTCACCCCTCCACTTT
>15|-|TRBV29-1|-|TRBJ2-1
CSVDGDKSSYNEQFF
TGCAGCGTTGATGGCGACAAATCCTCTTACAATGAGCAGTTCTTC
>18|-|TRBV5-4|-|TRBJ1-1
CASSSRWTVTNMNTEAFF
TGTGCCAGCAGCTCCCGCTGGACAGTGACTAACATGAACACTGAAGCTTTCTTT
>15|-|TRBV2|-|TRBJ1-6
CASADTRSYNSPLHF
TGTGCCAGCGCAGACACTCGCTCCTATAATTCACCCCTCCACTTT
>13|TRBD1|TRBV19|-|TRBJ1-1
CATQTGMNTEAFF
TGTGCCACCCAGACAGGGATGAACACTGAAGCTTTCTTT
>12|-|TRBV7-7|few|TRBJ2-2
CASASVNGELFF
TGTGCCAGCGCTTCGGTCAACGGGGAGCTGTTTTTT
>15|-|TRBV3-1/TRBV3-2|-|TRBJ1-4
CASSQMGGSGEKLFF
TGTGCCAGCAGCCAAATGGGAGGAAGCGGAGAAAAACTGTTTTTT
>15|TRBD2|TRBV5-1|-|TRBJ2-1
CASADLAGSYNEQFF
TGCGCCAGCGCCGATCTAGCGGGGAGCTACAATGAGCAGTTCTTC
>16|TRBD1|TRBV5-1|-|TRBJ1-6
CASSLDGQGYNSPLHF
TGCGCCAGCAGCTTGGATGGACAGGGCTATAATTCACCCCTCCACTTT
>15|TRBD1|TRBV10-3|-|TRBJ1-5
CAISDGTGPNQPQHF
TGTGCCATCAGTGACGGGACAGGGCCAAATCAGCCCCAGCATTTT
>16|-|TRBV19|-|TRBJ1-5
CASSTLSRGNNQPQHF
TGTGCCAGTAGTACGCTCTCCCGGGGGAACAATCAGCCCCAGCATTTT
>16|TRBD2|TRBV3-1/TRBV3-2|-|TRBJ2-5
CASSQERGGAIETQYF
TGTGCCAGCAGCCAAGAACGCGGGGGGGCTATAGAGACCCAGTACTTC
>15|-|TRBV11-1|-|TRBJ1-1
CASSLVPATYTEAFF
TGTGCCAGCAGCTTAGTACCAGCAACCTACACTGAAGCTTTCTTT
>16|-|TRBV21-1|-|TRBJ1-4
CASSKVWVGAGEKLFF
TGTGCCAGCAGCAAAGTTTGGGTAGGGGCAGGGGAAAAACTGTTTTTT
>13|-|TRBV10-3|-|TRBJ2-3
CAIKSSSTDTQYF
TGTGCCATCAAATCATCTAGCACAGATACGCAGTATTTT
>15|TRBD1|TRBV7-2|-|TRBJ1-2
CASSIRQGANYGYTF
TGTGCCAGCAGCATTCGACAGGGGGCAAACTATGGCTACACCTTC
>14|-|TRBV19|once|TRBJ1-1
CASSRDRSNTEAFF
TGTGCCAGTAGTAGGGACCGATCGAACACTGAAGCTTTCTTT